The 13 T cell receptor beta chains presented below share a single source sample, sequenced in a study of T cells after posttransplantation cyclophosphamide. Busulfan-fludarabine conditioning, marrow transplant, and cyclophosphamide on days +3 and +4 were administered. Sequencing used immunoSEQ multiplex PCR; TCRdb keeps in-frame clones, though not all of them. The table has around 37,000 clones, just under 80% seen once. The sequencing here drew on CD4+ T cells sorted from blood, taken 1,700 to 2,000 days after a stem cell transplant with posttransplant cyclophosphamide. These receptors were obtained from a female patient between 40 and 55 years old who received an allogeneic stem cell transplant from a related donor, was CMV-positive, and had no GVHD. The graft donor may have given rise to some T cells.

The chain has TRBV4-1 and TRBJ2-5; 7 positions agree with TRBD1. The CDR3 loop spans 16 amino acids. Germline CDR1 is MGHRA and CDR2 is YSYEKL. V shed 2 bases, J shed 2 bases, and the junction held 8 bases outside the gene matches. In DNA, the CDR3 is TGCGCCAGCAGCCAAATCCCTACGACAGGGCAAGAGACCCAGTACTTC. This gives the protein CASSQIPTTGQETQYF.

The chain links TRBV7-9 to TRBJ1-6; D perhaps matches TRBD1 (5 bases). Germline CDR1 SEHNR, CDR2 FQNEAQ (reference sequence). The CDR3 spans 16 residues. V was cut by 4 bases and J by 2 bases, with 12 bases left in between. The CDR3 reads CASSSAGGPYNSPLHF. CDR3 coding DNA: TGTGCCAGCAGCTCCGCGGGGGGTCCCTATAATTCACCCCTCCACTTT.

This rearrangement joins TRBV9 to TRBJ2-3; tentative D call: TRBD2 (6 bases). CDR1 is SGDLS, CDR2 YYNGEE, per germline. V was trimmed by 0 bases and J by 1 base, leaving 21 bases between them. The CDR3 runs 19 residues. This CDR3 is CASSVVGTLSGVGTDTQYF. As DNA, the CDR3 is TGTGCCAGCAGCGTAGTGGGGACTCTCTCGGGGGTCGGCACAGATACGCAGTATTTT.

The V and J genes are TRBV4-1 and TRBJ2-1, with 7 bases lining up with TRBD1. This CDR3 has 14 amino acids. V trimming: 3 bases; J trimming: 5 bases; junction bases outside the gene matches: 4. CDR1 MGHRA and CDR2 YSYEKL come from the germline V gene. CDR3 loop: CASSHRQGNNEQFF. In DNA form, the CDR3 reads TGCGCCAGCAGCCACCGACAGGGAAACAATGAGCAGTTCTTC.

The V gene is TRBV11-2, the J gene TRBJ2-2; D unresolved. V dropped 1 base and J dropped 1 base, with 7 bases sitting between them. The CDR3 runs 15 residues. Germline V CDR1 and CDR2: SGHAT, FQNNGV. CDR3 DNA sequence: TGTGCCAGCAGCTTAGGAGATCGGAACACCGGGGAGCTGTTTTTT. Translating it yields CASSLGDRNTGELFF.

The chain joins TRBV2 to TRBJ2-2; possible D gene TRBD1, 5 bases. V was clipped by 0 bases and J by 6 bases, with 8 bases between them. Looked up from germline, CDR1 is SNHLY and CDR2 is FYNNEI. The CDR3 sequence is 14 residues long. CDR3 sequence reads: CASSEALGAGELFF. In DNA form, the CDR3 reads TGTGCCAGCAGTGAAGCGCTAGGGGCCGGGGAGCTGTTTTTT.

The V call is TRBV10-3, the J call TRBJ1-4; 8 nucleotides align to TRBD1. Looked up from germline, CDR1 is ENHRY and CDR2 is SYGVKD. Losses at the gene ends were 6 bases for V and 6 bases for J; bases not matched to a gene: 6. This CDR3 has 14 residues. The CDR3 region has the DNA TGTGCCATCAGCCTGACAGGGGAAGATGAAAAACTGTTTTTT. It is translated as CAISLTGEDEKLFF.

The chain couples TRBV27 to TRBJ2-5, with TRBD1 identical over 8 bases. The end of the DNA fits TRBJ2-7 better, so the J call may be wrong. This CDR3 contains 16 residues. Per the germline V gene, CDR1 is MNHEY and CDR2 is SMNVEV (reference sequence). The CDR3, as DNA: TGTGCCAGTCGACTTGGGACAGGCGATCGGTCCTACGAGCAGTACTTC. Translated: CASRLGTGDRSYEQYF.

The rearrangement joins TRBV19 to TRBJ1-5; TRBD1 matches at 12 bases. Germline CDR1 is LNHDA and CDR2 is SQIVND (reference sequence). The CDR3 consists of 15 residues. The J segment lost 7 bases and the V segment lost 6 bases, leaving 7 bases of the junction unmatched. CDR3 coding DNA: TGTGCCAGTAGACGTGGGACAGGGGGCGAACAGCCCCAGCATTTT. It codes for CASRRGTGGEQPQHF.

This sequence joins TRBV7-3 and TRBJ1-2, with D perhaps TRBD1 (5 bases). The V gene's germline CDR1 is SGHTA and CDR2 FQGTGA. The CDR3 has 13 amino acids. Trimming took off 4 bases at V and 1 base at J, with 7 bases between the two ends. The CDR3 DNA sequence: TGTGCCAGCAGCTATGACAGTAACTATGGCTACACCTTC. Its translation is CASSYDSNYGYTF.

The V call is TRBV5-5, the J call TRBJ2-3, with D maybe TRBD1 (5 bases). Trimming left V 1 base short and J 5 bases short, with 14 bases between. In germline, CDR1 is SGHKS, CDR2 YYEKEE (reference sequence). The CDR3 loop spans 15 amino acids. The DNA of the CDR3 is TGTGCCAGCAGCTTGTACCTTCAGGGTAAAGATACGCAGTATTTT. This encodes CASSLYLQGKDTQYF.

The chain links TRBV18 to TRBJ2-7; 8 bases align to TRBD1. With 1 base clipped from V and 5 bases from J, the junction kept 4 bases outside the gene matches. CDR3 length: 14 amino acids. The V gene's germline CDR1 is KGHSH and CDR2 LQKENI. CDR3 region: CASSPLTGANEQYF. The CDR3 nucleotides are TGTGCCAGCTCACCACTGACAGGGGCCAACGAGCAGTACTTC.

The chain links TRBV10-3 to TRBJ2-3, with 10 positions matching TRBD2. This CDR3 is built from 16 residues. The germline V gene encodes CDR1 ENHRY and CDR2 SYGVKD. Trimming at V came to 5 bases and at J to 3 bases, leaving 8 bases not matched to a gene. The CDR3 DNA reads TGTGCCATCAGTAGATCTAGCGGGGGTAGAACAGATACGCAGTATTTT. Translating it yields CAISRSSGGRTDTQYF.